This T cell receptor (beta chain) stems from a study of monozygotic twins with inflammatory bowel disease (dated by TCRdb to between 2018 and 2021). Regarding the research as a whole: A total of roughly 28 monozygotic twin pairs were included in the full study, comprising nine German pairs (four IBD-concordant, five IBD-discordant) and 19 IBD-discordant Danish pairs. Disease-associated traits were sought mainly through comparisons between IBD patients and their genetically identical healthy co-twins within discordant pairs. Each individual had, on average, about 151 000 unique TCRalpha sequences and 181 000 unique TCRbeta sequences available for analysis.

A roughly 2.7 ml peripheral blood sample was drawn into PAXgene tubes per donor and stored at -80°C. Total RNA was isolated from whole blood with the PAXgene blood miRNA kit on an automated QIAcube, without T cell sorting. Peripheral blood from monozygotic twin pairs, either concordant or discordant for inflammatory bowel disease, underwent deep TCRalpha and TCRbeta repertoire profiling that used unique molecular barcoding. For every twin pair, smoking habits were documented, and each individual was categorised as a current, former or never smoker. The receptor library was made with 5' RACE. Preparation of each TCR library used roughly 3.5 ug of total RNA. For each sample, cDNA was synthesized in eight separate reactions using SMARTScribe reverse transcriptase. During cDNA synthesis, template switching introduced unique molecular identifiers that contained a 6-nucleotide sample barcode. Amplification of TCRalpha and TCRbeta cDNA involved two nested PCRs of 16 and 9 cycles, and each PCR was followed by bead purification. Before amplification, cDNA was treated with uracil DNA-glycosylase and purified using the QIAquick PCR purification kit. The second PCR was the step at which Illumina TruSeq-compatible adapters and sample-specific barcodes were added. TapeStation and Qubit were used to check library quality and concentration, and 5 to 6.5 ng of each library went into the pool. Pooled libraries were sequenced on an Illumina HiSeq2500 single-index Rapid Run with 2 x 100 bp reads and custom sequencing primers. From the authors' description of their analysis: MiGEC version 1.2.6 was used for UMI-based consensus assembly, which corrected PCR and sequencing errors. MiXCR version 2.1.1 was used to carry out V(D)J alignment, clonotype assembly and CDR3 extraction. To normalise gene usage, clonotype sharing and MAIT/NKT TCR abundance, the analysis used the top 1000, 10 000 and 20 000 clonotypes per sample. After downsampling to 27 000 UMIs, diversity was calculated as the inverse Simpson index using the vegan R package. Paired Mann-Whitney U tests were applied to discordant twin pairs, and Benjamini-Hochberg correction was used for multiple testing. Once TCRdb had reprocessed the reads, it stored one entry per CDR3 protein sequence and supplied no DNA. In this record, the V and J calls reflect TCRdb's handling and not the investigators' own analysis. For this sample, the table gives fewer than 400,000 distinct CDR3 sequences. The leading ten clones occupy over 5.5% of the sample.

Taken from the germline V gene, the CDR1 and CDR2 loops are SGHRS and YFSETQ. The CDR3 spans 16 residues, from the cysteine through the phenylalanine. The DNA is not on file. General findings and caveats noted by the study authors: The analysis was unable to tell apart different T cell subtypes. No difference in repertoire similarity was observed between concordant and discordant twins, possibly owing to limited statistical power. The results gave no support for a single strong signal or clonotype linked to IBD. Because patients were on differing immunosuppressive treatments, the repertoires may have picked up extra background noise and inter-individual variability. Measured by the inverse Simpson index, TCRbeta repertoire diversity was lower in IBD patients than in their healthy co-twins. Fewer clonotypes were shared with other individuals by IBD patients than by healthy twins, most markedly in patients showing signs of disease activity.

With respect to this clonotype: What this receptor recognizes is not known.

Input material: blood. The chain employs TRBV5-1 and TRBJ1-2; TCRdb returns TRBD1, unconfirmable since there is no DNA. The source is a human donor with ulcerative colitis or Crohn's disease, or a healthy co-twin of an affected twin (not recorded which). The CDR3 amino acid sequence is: CASSLAGGQGDYGYTF.